This T cell receptor (beta chain) was sequenced in a study of blood T cell repertoires in COVID-19. Germline lookup yields CDR1 SGHVS and CDR2 FNYEAQ. This CDR3 is 16 amino acids long. Trimming took 4 bases from V and 3 from J; bases not matched to a gene: 7. Method: immunoSEQ multiplex PCR; TCRdb's copy keeps in-frame clones and lacks some. The sample consists of a few hundred thousand clones, around nine tenths of them appearing once. The J gene is TRBJ2-1, the V gene TRBV7-6; 9 positions match TRBD2. This receptor was taken from a woman between 40 and 55 years old who had recovered from COVID-19. Sequenced: PBMCs or T cells enriched from blood (not recorded which). DNA for the CDR3: TGTGCCAGCAGCTGGCTAGCGGGACCCGTCTACAATGAGCAGTTCTTC. Translation gives CASSWLAGPVYNEQFF.